Shown below are 8 T cell receptor beta chains from a single sample sequenced in a study of cytomegalovirus exposure and HLA in healthy donors. Only in-frame clones appear in the TCRdb table, and some are missing; sequencing was by immunoSEQ multiplex PCR. The profile shows under 200,000 clones, approximately 86% of them singletons. What was sequenced was PBMCs. These TCRs come from a woman in her late teens or twenties in good health and CMV-seronegative.

The rearrangement joins TRBV6-1 to TRBJ2-7, with D possibly matching TRBD1 (6 bases). V lost 8 bases, J lost 3 bases, and 8 bases lay in between. Looked up from germline, CDR1 is MNHNS and CDR2 is SASEGT. There are 11 residues in the CDR3. CDR3 DNA sequence: TGTGCCAGCCGGGACAACTACGAGCAGTACTTC. Translated, it gives CASRDNYEQYF.

The chain links TRBV5-5 to TRBJ2-7; D ambiguous. V lost 4 bases and J lost 3, with 14 bases in between. Germline lookup yields CDR1 SGHKS and CDR2 YYEKEE (reference sequence). CDR3 length: 14 residues. The CDR3, as DNA: TGTGCCAGCAGCGGCCGATGGGCAGGCTACGAGCAGTACTTC. Translation: CASSGRWAGYEQYF.

The V call is TRBV6-1, the J call TRBJ1-2, with D possibly TRBD1 on 6 matching bases. Trimming stripped 4 bases from V and 2 bases from J, with 14 bases between. The CDR3 covers 15 residues. CDR1 is MNHNS and CDR2 is SASEGT in the germline V gene. The CDR3 loop is CASSGANRVNYGYTF. Here the CDR3 DNA reads TGTGCCAGCAGTGGGGCAAACAGGGTGAACTATGGCTACACCTTC.

This clone was counted between two and nine times. The chain has TRBV11-1 and TRBJ2-5; TRBD1 matches 7 bases. The CDR3 length is 15 residues. Germline V gene sequence: CDR1 SGHAT, CDR2 FQDESV (reference sequence). Unmatched junction bases numbered 10, after V lost 7 bases and J lost 2 bases. The CDR3 sequence: CASTRAGGNQETQYF. CDR3 bases: TGTGCCAGCACCCGGGCAGGGGGTAATCAAGAGACCCAGTACTTC.

This rearrangement joins TRBV2 to TRBJ1-1; TRBD1 is a possible D gene (5 bases). CDR3 length: 14 amino acids. Trimming took 5 bases from V and 1 from J, leaving 11 bases between them. Per the germline V gene, CDR1 is SNHLY and CDR2 is FYNNEI. This chain's CDR3 is CASSPRDRNTEAFF. The DNA for the CDR3 is TGTGCCAGCAGTCCCCGCGACAGGAACACTGAAGCTTTCTTT.

This sequence joins TRBV15 and TRBJ2-7, with 7 bases that match TRBD1. V shed 6 bases and J 2 bases; nucleotides not matched to a gene: 7. The germline gives CDR1 LNHNV, CDR2 YYDKDF (reference sequence). The CDR3 sequence is 14 residues long. CDR3 in DNA: TGTGCCACCAGTCTAGGCCAGGGGGCCTACGAGCAGTACTTC. Translation gives CATSLGQGAYEQYF.

In its sample, this clone was seen once. The rearrangement joins TRBV15 to TRBJ1-1, with 7 positions matching TRBD1. Germline lookup yields CDR1 LNHNV and CDR2 YYDKDF (reference sequence). This CDR3 is 17 amino acids long. With V trimmed by 3 bases and J by 4 bases, 14 bases remained unmatched. Here the CDR3 reads CATSSSPLTGRGTEAFF. DNA of the CDR3: TGTGCCACCAGCAGCTCTCCTTTGACAGGGCGCGGCACTGAAGCTTTCTTT.

The V gene is TRBV15, the J gene TRBJ1-2; D gene ambiguous. Per the germline V gene, CDR1 is LNHNV and CDR2 is YYDKDF (reference sequence). The length of the CDR3 is 16 residues. V was clipped by 4 bases and J by 4 bases, with 19 bases between them. CDR3 loop: CATSTQTGLTPYGYTF. The DNA for the CDR3 is TGTGCCACCAGCACACAAACCGGACTCACTCCCTATGGCTACACCTTC. The complete variable domain, with remaining parts taken from reference TRBV15 and TRBJ1-2, reads DAMVIQNPRYQVTQFGKPVTLSCSQTLNHNVMYWYQQKSSQAPKLLFHYYDKDFNNEADTPDNFQSRRPNTSFCFLDIRSPGLGDTAMYLCATSTQTGLTPYGYTFGSGTRLTVV.